This T cell receptor beta chain was obtained from a study of monozygotic twins with inflammatory bowel disease. Points from the study as a whole: Repertoire similarity did not differ between concordant and discordant twins, perhaps due to limited power.

Details on this clonotype: Its antigen is still unknown.

Reprocessing the 5' RACE reads, TCRdb reports a single entry for every CDR3 protein and omits DNA. The data show approximately 110,000 distinct CDR3 sequences, and the top ten clones hold 9.5% to 15%. In germline, CDR1 is SGHKS, CDR2 YYEKEE (reference sequence). This CDR3 has 14 residues. The sample consisted of blood. This TCR was recovered from a human donor with ulcerative colitis or Crohn's disease, or a healthy co-twin of an affected twin (not recorded which). The rearrangement uses TRBV5-5 and TRBJ2-5. CDR3 sequence: CASSWDVGQETQYF.